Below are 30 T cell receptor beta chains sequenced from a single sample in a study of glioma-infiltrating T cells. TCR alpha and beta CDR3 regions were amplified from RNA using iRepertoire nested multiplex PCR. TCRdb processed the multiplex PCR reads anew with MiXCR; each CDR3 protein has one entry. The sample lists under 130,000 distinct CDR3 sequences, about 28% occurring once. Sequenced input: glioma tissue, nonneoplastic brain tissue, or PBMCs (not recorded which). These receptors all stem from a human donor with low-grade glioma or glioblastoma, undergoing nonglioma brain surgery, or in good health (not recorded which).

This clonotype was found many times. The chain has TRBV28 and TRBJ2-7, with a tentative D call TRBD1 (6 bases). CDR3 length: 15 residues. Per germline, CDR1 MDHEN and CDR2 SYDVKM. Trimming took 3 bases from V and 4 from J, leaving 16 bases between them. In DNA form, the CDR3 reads TGTGCCAGCAGTTTTTCGGGGACAACTAATTACGAGCAGTACTTC. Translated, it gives CASSFSGTTNYEQYF. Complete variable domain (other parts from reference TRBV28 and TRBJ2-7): DVKVTQSSRYLVKRTGEKVFLECVQDMDHENMFWYRQDPGLGLRLIYFSYDVKMKEKGDIPEGYSVSREKKERFSLILESASTNQTSMYLCASSFSGTTNYEQYFGPGTRLTVT.

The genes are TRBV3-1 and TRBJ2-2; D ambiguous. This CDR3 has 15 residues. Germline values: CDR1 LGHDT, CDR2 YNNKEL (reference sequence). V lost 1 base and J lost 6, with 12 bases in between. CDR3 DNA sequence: TGTGCCAGCAGCCAAGCGTTCTACGGGCCCGGGGAGCTGTTTTTT. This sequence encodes CASSQAFYGPGELFF.

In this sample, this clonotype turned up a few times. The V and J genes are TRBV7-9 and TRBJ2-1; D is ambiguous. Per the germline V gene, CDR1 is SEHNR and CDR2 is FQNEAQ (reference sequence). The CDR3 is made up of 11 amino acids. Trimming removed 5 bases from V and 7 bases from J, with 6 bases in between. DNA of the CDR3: TGTGCCAGCAGCCAGAAAAATGAGCAGTTCTTC. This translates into CASSQKNEQFF. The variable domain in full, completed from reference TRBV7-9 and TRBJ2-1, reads DTGVSQNPRHKITKRGQNVTFRCDPISEHNRLYWYRQTLGQGPEFLTYFQNEAQLEKSRLLSDRFSAERPKGSFSTLEIQRTEQGDSAMYLCASSQKNEQFFGPGTRLTVL.

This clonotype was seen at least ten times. The CDR3 DNA reads as TGTGCCAGCAGCTTAGAAGTCCAAGATACGCAGTATTTT. This gives the protein CASSLEVQDTQYF. The chain has TRBV7-2 and TRBJ2-3, with D hard to call. The CDR3 has 13 amino acids. The V gene's germline CDR1 is SGHTA and CDR2 FQGNSA. The germline V and J ends were trimmed by 1 base and 5 bases, with 7 bases remaining between them.

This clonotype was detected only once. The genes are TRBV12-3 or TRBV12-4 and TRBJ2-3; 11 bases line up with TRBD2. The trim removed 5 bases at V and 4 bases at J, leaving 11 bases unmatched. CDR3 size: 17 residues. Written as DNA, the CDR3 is TGTGCCAGCAGTCCTACCCGACTAGCGGGGAGGGCAGATACGCAGTATTTT. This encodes CASSPTRLAGRADTQYF.

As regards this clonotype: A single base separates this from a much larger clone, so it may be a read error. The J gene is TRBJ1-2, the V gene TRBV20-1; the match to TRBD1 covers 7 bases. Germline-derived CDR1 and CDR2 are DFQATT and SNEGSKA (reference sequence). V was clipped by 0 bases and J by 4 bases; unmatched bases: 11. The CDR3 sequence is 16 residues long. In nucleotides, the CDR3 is TGCAGTGCTAGAGATTGGCGCCGACAGGGAATCTATGGCTACACCTTC. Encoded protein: CSARDWRRQGIYGYTF.

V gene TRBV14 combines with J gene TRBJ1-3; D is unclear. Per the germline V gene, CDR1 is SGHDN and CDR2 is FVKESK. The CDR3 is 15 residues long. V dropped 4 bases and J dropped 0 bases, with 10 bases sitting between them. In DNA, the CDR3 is TGTGCCAGCAGCCGGGTCCCGAGCTCTGGAAACACCATATATTTT. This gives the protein CASSRVPSSGNTIYF.

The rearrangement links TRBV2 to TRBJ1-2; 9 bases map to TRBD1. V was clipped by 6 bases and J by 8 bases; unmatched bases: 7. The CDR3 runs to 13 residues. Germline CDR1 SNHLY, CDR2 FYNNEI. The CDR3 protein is CASRPGQGTGYTF. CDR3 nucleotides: TGTGCCAGCAGACCGGGACAGGGTACGGGCTACACCTTC.

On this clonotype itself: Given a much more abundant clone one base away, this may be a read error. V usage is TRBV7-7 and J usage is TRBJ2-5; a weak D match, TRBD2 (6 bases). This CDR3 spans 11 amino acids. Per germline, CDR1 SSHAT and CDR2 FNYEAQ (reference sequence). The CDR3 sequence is CASGRQETQYF. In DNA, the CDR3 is TGTGCTAGCGGACGCCAAGAGACCCAGTACTTC.

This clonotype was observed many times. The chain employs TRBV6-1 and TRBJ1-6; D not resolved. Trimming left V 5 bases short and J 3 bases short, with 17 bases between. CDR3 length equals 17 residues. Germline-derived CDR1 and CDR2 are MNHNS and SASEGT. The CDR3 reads CASSTQQTDDYNSPLHF. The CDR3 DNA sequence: TGTGCCAGCAGTACCCAGCAGACGGATGACTATAATTCACCCCTCCACTTT.

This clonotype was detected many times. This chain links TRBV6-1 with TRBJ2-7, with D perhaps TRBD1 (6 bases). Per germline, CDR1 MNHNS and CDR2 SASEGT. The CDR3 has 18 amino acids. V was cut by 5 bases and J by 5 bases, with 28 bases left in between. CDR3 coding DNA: TGTGCCAGCAGTTTACCCCATTACGGTGGGACATACAAGCACGAGCAGTACTTC. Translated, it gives CASSLPHYGGTYKHEQYF.

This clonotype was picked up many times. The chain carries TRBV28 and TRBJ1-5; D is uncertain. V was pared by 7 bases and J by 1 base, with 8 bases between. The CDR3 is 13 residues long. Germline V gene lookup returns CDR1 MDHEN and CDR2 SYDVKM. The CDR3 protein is CASTGRSNQPQHF. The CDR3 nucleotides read TGTGCCAGCACTGGGAGGAGCAATCAGCCCCAGCATTTT.

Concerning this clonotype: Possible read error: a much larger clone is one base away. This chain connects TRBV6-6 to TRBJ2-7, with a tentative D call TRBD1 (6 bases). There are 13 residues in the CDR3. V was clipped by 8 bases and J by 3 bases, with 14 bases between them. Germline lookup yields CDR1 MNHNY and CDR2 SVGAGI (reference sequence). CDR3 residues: CASGQDSNYEQYF. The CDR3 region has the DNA TGTGCCAGCGGCCAGGACAGCAACTACGAGCAGTACTTC.

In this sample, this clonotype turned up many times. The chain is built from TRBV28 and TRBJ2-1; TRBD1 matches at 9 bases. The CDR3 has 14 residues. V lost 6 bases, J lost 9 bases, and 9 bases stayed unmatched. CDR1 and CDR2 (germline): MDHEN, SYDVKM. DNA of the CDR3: TGTGCCAGCAGATCCGGGACAGGGTGGACTGAGCAGTTCTTC. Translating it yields CASRSGTGWTEQFF.

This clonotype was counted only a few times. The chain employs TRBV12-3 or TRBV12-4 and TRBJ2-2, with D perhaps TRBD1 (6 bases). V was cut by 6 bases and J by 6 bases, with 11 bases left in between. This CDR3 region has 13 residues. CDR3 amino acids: CASRPTGPGELFF. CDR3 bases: TGTGCCAGCAGGCCTACAGGGCCCGGGGAGCTGTTTTTT.

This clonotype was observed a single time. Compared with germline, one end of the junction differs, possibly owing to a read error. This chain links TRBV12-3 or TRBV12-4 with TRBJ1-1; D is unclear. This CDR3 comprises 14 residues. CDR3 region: CASSLEGGYTEAFF. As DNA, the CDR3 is TGTGCCAGCAGCTTAGAGGGTGGCTACACTGAAGCTTTCTTT.

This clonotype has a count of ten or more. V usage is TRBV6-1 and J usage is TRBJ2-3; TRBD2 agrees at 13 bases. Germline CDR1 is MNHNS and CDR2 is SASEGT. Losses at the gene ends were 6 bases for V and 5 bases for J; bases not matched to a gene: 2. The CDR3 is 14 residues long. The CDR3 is CASRTSGGGDTQYF. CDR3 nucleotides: TGTGCCAGCAGAACTAGCGGGGGGGGAGATACGCAGTATTTT.

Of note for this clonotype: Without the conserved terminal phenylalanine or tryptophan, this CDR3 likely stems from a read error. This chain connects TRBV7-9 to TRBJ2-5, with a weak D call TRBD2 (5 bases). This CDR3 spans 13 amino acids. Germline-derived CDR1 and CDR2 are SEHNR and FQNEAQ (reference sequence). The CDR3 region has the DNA TGCGCCAGCAGCTTAGGAGGCCAAGAGACCCAGTACATC. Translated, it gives CASSLGGQETQYI.

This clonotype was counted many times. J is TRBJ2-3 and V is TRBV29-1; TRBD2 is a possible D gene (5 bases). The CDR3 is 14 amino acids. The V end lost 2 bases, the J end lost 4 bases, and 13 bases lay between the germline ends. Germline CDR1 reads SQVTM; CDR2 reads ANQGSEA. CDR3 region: CSVELAPTPDTQYF. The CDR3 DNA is TGCAGCGTTGAACTAGCTCCAACCCCAGATACGCAGTATTTT.

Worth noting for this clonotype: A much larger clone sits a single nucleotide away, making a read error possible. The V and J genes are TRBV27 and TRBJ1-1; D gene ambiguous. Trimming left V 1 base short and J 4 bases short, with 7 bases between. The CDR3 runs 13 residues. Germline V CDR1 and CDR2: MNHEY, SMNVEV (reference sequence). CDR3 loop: CASSLFMSTEAFF. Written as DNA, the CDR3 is TGTGCCAGCAGTTTATTTATGAGCACTGAAGCTTTCTTT.

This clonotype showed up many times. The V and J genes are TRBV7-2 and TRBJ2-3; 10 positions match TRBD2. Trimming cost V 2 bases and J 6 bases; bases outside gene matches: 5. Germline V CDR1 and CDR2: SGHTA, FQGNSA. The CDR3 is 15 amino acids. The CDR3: CASSLSGGAADTQYF. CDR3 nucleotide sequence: TGTGCCAGCAGCTTAAGCGGGGGGGCGGCCGATACGCAGTATTTT.

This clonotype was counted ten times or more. The chain's CDR3 is CASSATGHGRYEQYF. The CDR3, as DNA: TGTGCCAGCAGCGCCACCGGCCATGGAAGGTACGAGCAGTACTTC. This sequence joins TRBV9 and TRBJ2-7, with unresolved D. Germline values: CDR1 SGDLS, CDR2 YYNGEE. This CDR3 region has 15 residues. V was shortened by 3 bases and J by 4 bases, with 17 bases between the two germline ends.

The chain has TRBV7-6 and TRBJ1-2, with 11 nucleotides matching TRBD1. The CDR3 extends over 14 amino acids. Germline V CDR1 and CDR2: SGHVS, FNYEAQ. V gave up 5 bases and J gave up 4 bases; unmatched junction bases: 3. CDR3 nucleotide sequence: TGTGCCAGCAGCCTCGGACAGGGGGCCTATGGCTACACCTTC. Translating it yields CASSLGQGAYGYTF.

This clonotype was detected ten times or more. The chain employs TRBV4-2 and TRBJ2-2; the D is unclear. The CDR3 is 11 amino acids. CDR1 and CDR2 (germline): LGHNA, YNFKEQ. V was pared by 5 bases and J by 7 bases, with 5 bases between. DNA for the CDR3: TGTGCCAGCAGCGTTGGCGGGGAGCTGTTTTTT. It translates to CASSVGGELFF.

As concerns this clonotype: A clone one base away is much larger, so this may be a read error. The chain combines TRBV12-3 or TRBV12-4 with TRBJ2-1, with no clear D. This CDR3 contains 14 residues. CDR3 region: CASRTQQRDNEQLF. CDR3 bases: TGTGCCAGCAGGACACAGCAGCGCGACAATGAGCAGCTCTTC.

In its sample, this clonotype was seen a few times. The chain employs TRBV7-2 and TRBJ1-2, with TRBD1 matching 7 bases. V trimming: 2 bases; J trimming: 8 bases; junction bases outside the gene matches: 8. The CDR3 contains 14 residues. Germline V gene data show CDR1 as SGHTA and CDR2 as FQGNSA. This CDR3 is CASSLRGPVYGYTF. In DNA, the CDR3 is TGTGCCAGCAGCTTAAGGGGGCCCGTCTACGGCTACACCTTC.

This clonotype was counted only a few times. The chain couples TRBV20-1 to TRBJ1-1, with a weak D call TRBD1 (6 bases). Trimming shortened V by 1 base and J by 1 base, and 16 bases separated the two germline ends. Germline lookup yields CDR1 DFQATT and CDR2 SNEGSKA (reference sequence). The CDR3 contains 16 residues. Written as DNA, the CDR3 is TGCAGTGCTAGAGTGGGGGCCTCGCCATCGAACACTGAAGCTTTCTTT. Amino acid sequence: CSARVGASPSNTEAFF.

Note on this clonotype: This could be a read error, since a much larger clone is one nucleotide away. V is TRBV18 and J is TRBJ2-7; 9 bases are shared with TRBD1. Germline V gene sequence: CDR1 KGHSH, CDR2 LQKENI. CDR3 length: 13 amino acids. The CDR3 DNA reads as TGTGCCAGCTCACCGGACAGGGGATACGAGCAGTGCTTC. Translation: CASSPDRGYEQCF.

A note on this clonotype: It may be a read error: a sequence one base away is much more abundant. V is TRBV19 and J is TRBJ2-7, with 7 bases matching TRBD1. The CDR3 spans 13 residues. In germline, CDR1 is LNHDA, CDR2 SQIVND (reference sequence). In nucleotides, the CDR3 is TGTGCCAGTACCGTGGGACAGAACTACGAGAAGTACTTC. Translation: CASTVGQNYEKYF. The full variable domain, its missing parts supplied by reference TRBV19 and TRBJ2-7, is DGGITQSPKYLFRKEGQNVTLSCEQNLNHDAMYWYRQDPGQGLRLIYYSQIVNDFQKGDIAEGYSVSREKKESFPLTVTSAQKNPTAFYLCASTVGQNYEKYFGPGTRLTVT.

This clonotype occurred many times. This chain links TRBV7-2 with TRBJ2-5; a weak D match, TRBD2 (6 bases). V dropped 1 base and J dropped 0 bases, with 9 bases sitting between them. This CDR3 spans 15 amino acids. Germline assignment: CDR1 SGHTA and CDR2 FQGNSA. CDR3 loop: CASSLVAGNQETQYF. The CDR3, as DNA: TGTGCCAGCAGCTTAGTTGCGGGGAACCAAGAGACCCAGTACTTC.